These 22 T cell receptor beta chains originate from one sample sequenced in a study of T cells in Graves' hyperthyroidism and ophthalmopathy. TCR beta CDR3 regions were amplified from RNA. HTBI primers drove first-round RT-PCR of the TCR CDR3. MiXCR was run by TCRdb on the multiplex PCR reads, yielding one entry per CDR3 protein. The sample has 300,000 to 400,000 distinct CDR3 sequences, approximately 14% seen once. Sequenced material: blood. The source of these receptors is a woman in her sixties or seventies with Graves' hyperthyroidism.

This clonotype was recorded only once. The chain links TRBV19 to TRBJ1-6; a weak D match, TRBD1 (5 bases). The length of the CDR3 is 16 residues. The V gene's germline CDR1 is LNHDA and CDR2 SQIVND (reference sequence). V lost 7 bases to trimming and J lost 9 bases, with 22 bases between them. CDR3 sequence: CASNPMAGNQGSPLHF. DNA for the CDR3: TGTGCCAGTAACCCAATGGCGGGGAATCAGGGTTCACCCCTCCACTTT.

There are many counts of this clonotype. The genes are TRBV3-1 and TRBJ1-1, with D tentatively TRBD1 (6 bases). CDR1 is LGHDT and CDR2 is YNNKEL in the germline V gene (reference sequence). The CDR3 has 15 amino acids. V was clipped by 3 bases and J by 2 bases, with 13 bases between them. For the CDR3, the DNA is TGTGCCAGCAGCCATCCAGGACAGCTAAACACTGAAGCTTTCTTT. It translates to CASSHPGQLNTEAFF.

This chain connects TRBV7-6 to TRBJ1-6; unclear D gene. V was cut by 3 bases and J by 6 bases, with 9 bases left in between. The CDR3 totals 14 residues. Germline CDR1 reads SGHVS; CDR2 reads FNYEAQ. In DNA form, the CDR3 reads TGTGCCAGCAGCTTCACGGACGGTAATTCACCCCTCCACTTT. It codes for CASSFTDGNSPLHF.

CDR3 bases: TGTGCCAGCAGCTTTAGACCGGGACAAATGAACACTGAAGCTTTCTTT. Its translation is CASSFRPGQMNTEAFF. V gene TRBV5-5 combines with J gene TRBJ1-1; tentatively, D is TRBD1 (6 bases). In germline, CDR1 is SGHKS, CDR2 YYEKEE (reference sequence). The CDR3 contains 16 residues. V was clipped by 2 bases and J by 0 bases, with 14 bases between them.

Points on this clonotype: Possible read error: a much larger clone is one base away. CDR3 residues: CAISYGAGPQETQYF. The CDR3 DNA reads as TGTGCCATCAGCTATGGGGCAGGGCCTCAAGAGACCCAGTACTTC. The V gene is TRBV10-3, the J gene TRBJ2-5, with D possibly TRBD1 on 5 matching bases. CDR1 is ENHRY, CDR2 SYGVKD, per germline. Trimming took off 6 bases at V and 2 bases at J, with 16 bases between the two ends. The length of the CDR3 is 15 residues.

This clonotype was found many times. This CDR3 reads CASSLQGGGYEQYF. The CDR3 DNA is TGCGCCAGCAGCTTGCAGGGAGGGGGCTACGAGCAGTACTTC. The chain recombines TRBV5-1 with TRBJ2-7; maybe TRBD2 (7 bases). This CDR3 spans 14 amino acids. Germline CDR1 reads SGHRS; CDR2 reads YFSETQ. V was cut by 1 base and J by 3 bases, with 11 bases left in between.

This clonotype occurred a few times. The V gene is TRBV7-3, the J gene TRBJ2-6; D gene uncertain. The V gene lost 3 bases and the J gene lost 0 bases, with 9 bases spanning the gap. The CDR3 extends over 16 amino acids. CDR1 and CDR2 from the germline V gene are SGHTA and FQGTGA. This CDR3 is CASSLASISGANVLTF. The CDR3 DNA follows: TGTGCCAGCAGCTTGGCCTCCATCTCTGGGGCCAACGTCCTGACTTTC. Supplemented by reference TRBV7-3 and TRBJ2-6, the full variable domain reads GAGVSQTPSNKVTEKGKYVELRCDPISGHTALYWYRQSLGQGPEFLIYFQGTGAADDSGLPNDRFFAVRPEGSVSTLKIQRTERGDSAVYLCASSLASISGANVLTFGAGSRLTVL.

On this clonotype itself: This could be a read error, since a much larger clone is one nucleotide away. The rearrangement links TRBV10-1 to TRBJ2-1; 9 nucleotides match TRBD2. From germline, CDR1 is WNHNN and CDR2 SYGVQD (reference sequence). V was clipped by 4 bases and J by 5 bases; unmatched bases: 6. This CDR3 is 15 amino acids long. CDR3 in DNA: TGCGCCAGCAGTGGAGCTATAGCGGGAGACAATGAGCAGTTCTTC. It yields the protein CASSGAIAGDNEQFF.

CDR3 in DNA: TGTGCCATCAGTGATTATTTTGGGACTGAAGACTACAATGAGCAGTTCTTC. It codes for CAISDYFGTEDYNEQFF. The rearrangement links TRBV10-3 to TRBJ2-1, with D perhaps TRBD2 (6 bases). Germline V gene lookup returns CDR1 ENHRY and CDR2 SYGVKD. The CDR3 has 17 residues. V lost 3 bases and J 3 bases, leaving 18 bases between the germline ends.

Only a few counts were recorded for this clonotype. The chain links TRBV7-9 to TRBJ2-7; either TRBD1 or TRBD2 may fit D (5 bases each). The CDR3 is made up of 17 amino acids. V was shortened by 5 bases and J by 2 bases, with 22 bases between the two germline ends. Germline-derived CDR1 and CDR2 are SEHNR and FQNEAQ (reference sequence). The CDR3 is CASSAPPHRDHAYEQYF. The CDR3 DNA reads TGTGCCAGCAGCGCACCTCCCCACCGGGACCATGCCTACGAGCAGTACTTC.

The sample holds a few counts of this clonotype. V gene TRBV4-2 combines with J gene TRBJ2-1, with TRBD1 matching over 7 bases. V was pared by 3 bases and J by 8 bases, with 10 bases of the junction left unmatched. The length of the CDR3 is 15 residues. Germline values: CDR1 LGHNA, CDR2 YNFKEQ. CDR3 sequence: CASSQGQTSWDEQFF. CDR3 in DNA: TGTGCCAGCAGCCAGGGACAGACGAGTTGGGATGAGCAGTTCTTC.

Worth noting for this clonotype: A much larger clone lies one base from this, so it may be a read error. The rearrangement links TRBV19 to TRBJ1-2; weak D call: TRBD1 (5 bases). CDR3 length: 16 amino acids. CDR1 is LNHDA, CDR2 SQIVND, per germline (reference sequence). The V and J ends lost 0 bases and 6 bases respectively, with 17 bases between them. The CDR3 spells CASSIDPPDSNHGYTF. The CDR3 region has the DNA TGTGCCAGTAGTATAGATCCCCCAGACAGCAACCATGGCTACACCTTC. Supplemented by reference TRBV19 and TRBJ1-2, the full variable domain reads DGGITQSPKYLFRKEGQNVTLSCEQNLNHDAMYWYRQDPGQGLRLIYYSQIVNDFQKGDIAEGYSVSREKKESFPLTVTSAQKNPTAFYLCASSIDPPDSNHGYTFGSGTRLTVV.

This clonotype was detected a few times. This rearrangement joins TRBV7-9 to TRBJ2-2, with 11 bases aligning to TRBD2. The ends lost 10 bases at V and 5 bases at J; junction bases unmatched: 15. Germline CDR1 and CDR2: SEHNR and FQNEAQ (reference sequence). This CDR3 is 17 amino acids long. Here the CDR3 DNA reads TGTGCCACCCAGACCATTAGCGGGAGGGTGTCAACCGGGGAGCTGTTTTTT. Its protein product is CATQTISGRVSTGELFF.

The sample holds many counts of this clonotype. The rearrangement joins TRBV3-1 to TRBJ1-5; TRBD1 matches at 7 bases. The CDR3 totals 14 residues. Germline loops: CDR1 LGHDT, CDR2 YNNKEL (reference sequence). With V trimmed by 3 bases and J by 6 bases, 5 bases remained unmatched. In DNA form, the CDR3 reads TGTGCCAGCAGCCAGGAGACAGGGCTTCAGCCCCAGCATTTT. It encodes CASSQETGLQPQHF.

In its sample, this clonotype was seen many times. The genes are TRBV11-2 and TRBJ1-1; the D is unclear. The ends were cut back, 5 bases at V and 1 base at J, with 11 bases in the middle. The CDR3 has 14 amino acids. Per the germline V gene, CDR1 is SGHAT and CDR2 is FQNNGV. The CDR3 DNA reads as TGTGCCAGCAGCCCCGGACCGTCGAACACTGAAGCTTTCTTT. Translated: CASSPGPSNTEAFF.

The CDR3 here is CASSVLPGGGYTF. The CDR3 DNA follows: TGTGCCAGCAGCGTCCTCCCAGGGGGTGGCTACACCTTC. The chain employs TRBV9 and TRBJ1-2; 7 nucleotides line up with TRBD1. There are 13 residues in the CDR3. The germline gives CDR1 SGDLS, CDR2 YYNGEE. Trimming cost V 2 bases and J 7 bases; bases outside gene matches: 5.

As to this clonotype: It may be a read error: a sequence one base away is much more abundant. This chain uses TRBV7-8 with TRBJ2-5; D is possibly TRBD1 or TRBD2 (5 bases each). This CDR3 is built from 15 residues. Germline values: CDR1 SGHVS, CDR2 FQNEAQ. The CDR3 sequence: CASSPTRAGQETQCF. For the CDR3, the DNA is TGTGCCAGCAGCCCTACGCGGGCAGGACAAGAGACCCAGTGCTTC.

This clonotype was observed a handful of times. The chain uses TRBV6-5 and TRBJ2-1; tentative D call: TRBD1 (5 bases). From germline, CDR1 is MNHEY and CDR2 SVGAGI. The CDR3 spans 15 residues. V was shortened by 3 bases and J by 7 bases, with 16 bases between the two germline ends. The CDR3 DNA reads TGTGCCAGCAGTTATCGGTCAGGGTGGGGTAATGAGCAGTTCTTC. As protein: CASSYRSGWGNEQFF.

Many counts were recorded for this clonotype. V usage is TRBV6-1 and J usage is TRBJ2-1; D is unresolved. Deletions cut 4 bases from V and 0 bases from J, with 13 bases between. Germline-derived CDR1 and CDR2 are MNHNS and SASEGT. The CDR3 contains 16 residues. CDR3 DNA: TGTGCCAGCAGTGGGCGTCTTTTCGCCTCCTACAATGAGCAGTTCTTC. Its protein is CASSGRLFASYNEQFF.

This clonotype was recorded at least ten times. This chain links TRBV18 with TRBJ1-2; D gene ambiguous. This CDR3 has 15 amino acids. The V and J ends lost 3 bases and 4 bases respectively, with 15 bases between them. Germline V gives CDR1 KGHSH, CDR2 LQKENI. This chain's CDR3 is CASSPGTGTLYGYTF. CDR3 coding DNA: TGTGCCAGCTCACCCGGCACCGGAACCCTCTATGGCTACACCTTC.

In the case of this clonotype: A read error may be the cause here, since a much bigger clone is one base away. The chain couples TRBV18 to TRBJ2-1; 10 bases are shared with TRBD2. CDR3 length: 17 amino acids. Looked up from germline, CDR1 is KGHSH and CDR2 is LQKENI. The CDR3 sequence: CGSSPASSGSLGAEQFF. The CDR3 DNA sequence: TGTGGCAGCTCACCAGCTTCTAGCGGGAGTTTAGGGGCTGAGCAGTTCTTC. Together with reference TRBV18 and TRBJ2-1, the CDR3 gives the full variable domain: NAGVMQNPRHLVRRRGQEARLRCSPMKGHSHVYWYRQLPEEGLKFMVYLQKENIIDESGMPKERFSAEFPKEGPSILRIQQVVRGDSAAYFCGSSPASSGSLGAEQFFGPGTRLTVL.

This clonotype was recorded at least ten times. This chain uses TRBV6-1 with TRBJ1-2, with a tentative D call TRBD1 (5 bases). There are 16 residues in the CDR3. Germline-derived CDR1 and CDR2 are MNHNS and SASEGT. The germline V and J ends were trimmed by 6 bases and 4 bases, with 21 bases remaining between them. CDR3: CASSPTGTRAPYGYTF. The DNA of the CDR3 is TGTGCCAGCAGCCCCACCGGGACTAGGGCCCCCTATGGCTACACCTTC.